This TCR beta chain was recovered during a study of blood T cell repertoires in COVID-19 (dated by TCRdb to about 2020). Describing the broader study: Samples from collaborators originated in the United States, Italy and Spain and spanned both the acute and convalescent phases of COVID-19. The material from the prospective study consisted of cDNA or gDNA derived from T cells, B-cell-depleted T cells, or PBMCs. Sample metadata almost always included a de-identified subject ID, COVID-19 status, age in years and sex. Where HLA class I and class II types were available, the types were taken from metadata supplied by the sample provider, not from assay-based typing. The samples were drawn from two sources: the first 160 participants of the ongoing ImmuneRACE study, and 1,000 to 1,500 subjects contributed by 6 global collaborators. Deeply sampled blood TCRbeta repertoires from subjects exposed to, actively infected with, or recovered from COVID-19 were included in the dataset. The repertoires were released in a freely available public database intended as a resource for research on the immune response to SARS-CoV-2.

Points on this clone: This clone's antigen is unknown. No base quality information exists; no much larger clone differs at one position.

TCRbeta CDR3 regions were amplified from genomic DNA using the immunoSEQ Assay, a bias-controlled multiplex PCR. Under the source paper's analysis protocol: The number of nucleated cells in each sample was estimated from the amplification of reference gene primers within the assay. Sequence reads were collapsed and filtered to measure the absolute abundance of every unique TCRbeta CDR3 rearrangement. For each sample, productive Simpson clonality was calculated as the square root of Simpson's diversity index across productive rearrangements. What TCRdb holds here is the immuneACCESS table cut down to in-frame rearrangements. Part of the clones is not present; checked against another copy, under half of the missing clones reflect an unresolved V gene, and the others are unexplained. V, J and clone size were drawn from that table, and D and trimming were deduced from the DNA. Within this sample are roughly 130,000 clones, with 90% of them counted one time only. Approximately 3.7% of the sample rests with the top ten.

The collaborating institutions used their own protocols to collect whole blood in K2EDTA tubes. For TCRbeta analysis, collaborator samples were shipped as frozen whole blood, as isolated PBMCs, or as DNA extracted from either sample type. The full study reports these points: Clinical and demographic metadata were provided uncurated, with the amount varying by source and participant.

From a lookup of the germline V gene, CDR1 and CDR2 are SGHVS and FQNEAQ. The CDR3 runs 13 residues from the cysteine to the phenylalanine. The kept DNA is CDR3 alone, 39 bases in frame from the first base. The V and J ends are trimmed by 5 bases and 2 bases, leaving 9 bases between them. This receptor was identified in a man aged 50 or older with active COVID-19. Sequenced: peripheral blood. The V and J segments used are TRBV7-8 and TRBJ1-2, with no D gene named confidently. The CDR3 reads CASSHSRNYGYTF. The sequence in DNA is TGTGCCAGCAGCCATAGCAGAAACTATGGCTACACCTTC.